A selection of T cell receptor beta chains follows, all from one sample in a study of post-analysis software for immune sequencing data. TCRdb re-called the PCR reads with MiXCR, one entry per CDR3 protein. The sample records roughly 540,000 distinct CDR3 sequences, around 31% being singletons. The sequenced sample was blood. Receptors originate from a girl under 18 with multiple sclerosis. The CDR3 runs from the conserved cysteine through the conserved F or W. Fields, in order: clone size, J gene, D gene, V gene, CDR3 DNA, CDR3 protein. A D gene is named only where the DNA matches it firmly. The size entry is marked missing in some rows and otherwise reads once, few, many or a size class.

size: few; J: TRBJ2-5; D: TRBD2; V: TRBV3-1; DNA: TGTGCCAGCAGCCAAACTAGCGGGGGGTTAGAGACCCAGTACTTC; CDR3: CASSQTSGGLETQYF
size: .; J: TRBJ2-7; D: TRBD1; V: TRBV6-2/TRBV6-3; DNA: TGTGCCAGCAGTTACACGTTGGACAGGGGCCCCTACGAGCAGTACTTC; CDR3: CASSYTLDRGPYEQYF
size: .; J: TRBJ1-2; D: .; V: TRBV6-5; DNA: TGTGCCAGCAGTTACTCACCGCGAGACCCCTATGGCTACACCTTC; CDR3: CASSYSPRDPYGYTF
size: .; J: TRBJ2-7; D: .; V: TRBV5-6; DNA: TGTGCCAGCAGCCAGCTCTACGAGCAGTACTTC; CDR3: CASSQLYEQYF
size: .; J: TRBJ2-7; D: TRBD1; V: TRBV7-6; DNA: TGTGCCAGCAACTTAGGGACAGGTGTGTCGTACGAGCAGTACTTC; CDR3: CASNLGTGVSYEQYF
size: .; J: TRBJ2-7; D: TRBD1; V: TRBV14; DNA: TGTGCCTGCAGACTAACAGGGGGCGCCAACTACGAGCAGTACTTC; CDR3: CACRLTGGANYEQYF
size: .; J: TRBJ2-3; D: TRBD2; V: TRBV5-1; DNA: TGCGCCAGCAGCTTGGCTCCCGGGGGGGCCGTAGATACGCAGTATTTT; CDR3: CASSLAPGGAVDTQYF
size: .; J: TRBJ1-2; D: .; V: TRBV11-2; DNA: TGTGCCAGCAGCTTGACGGCCTTAAACTATGGCTACACCTTC; CDR3: CASSLTALNYGYTF
size: few; J: TRBJ2-5; D: TRBD2; V: TRBV5-1; DNA: TGCGCCAGCAGCTTGTCGCCCGGACTAGCGAAAGAGACCCAGTACTTC; CDR3: CASSLSPGLAKETQYF
size: many; J: TRBJ2-3; D: TRBD1; V: TRBV5-1; DNA: TGCGCCAGCAGCCCAAGCGGCAGGGGGACAGATACGCAGTATTTT; CDR3: CASSPSGRGTDTQYF
size: few; J: TRBJ1-5; D: .; V: TRBV10-3; DNA: TGTGCCATCAGTGATTCGGGGCTTCTAACAAAAGCAAAGCCCCAGCATTTT; CDR3: CAISDSGLLTKAKPQHF
size: many; J: TRBJ2-1; D: .; V: TRBV10-3; DNA: TGTGCCATCAGTACATTTTCAGGGGGGGTCTTTTACAATGAGCAGTTCTTC; CDR3: CAISTFSGGVFYNEQFF